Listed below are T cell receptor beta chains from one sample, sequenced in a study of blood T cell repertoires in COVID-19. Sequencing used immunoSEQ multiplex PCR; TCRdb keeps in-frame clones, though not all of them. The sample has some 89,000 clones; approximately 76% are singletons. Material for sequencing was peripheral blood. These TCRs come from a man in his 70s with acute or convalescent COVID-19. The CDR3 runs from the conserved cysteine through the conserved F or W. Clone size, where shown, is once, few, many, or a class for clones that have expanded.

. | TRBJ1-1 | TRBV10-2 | CASSAGGGARGTEAFF
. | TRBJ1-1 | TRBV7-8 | CASSPPGNRGAGAFF
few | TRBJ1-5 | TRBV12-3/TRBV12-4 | CASSLGVDQPQHF
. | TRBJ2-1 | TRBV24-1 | CAAGRGSYNEQFF
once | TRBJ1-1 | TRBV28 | CASSLPGMGAFF
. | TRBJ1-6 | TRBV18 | CASSPRSAMNSPLHF
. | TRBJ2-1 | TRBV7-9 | CASSLDSSYNEQFF
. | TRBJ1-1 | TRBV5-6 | CASLRGENTEAFF
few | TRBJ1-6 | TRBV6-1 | CASSDSLSYNSPLHF
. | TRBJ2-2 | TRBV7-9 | CASSLGPTGKRVQTGELFF
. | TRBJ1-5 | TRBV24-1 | CATSDQQGGNQPQHF
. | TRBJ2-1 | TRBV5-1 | CASSRVGTSGMGEQFF
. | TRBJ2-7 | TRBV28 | CASSTYEQYF
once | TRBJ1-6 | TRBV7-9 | CASSSDRPSPLHF
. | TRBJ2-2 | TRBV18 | CASSPPGRDGELFF
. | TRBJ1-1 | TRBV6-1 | CASSELLGQGSAAEAFF
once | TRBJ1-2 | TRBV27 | CASSLYSTTGGDGYTF
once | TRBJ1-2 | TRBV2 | CASSERGRNYGYTF
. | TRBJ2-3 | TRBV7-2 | CASSLGTSGGRTDTQYF
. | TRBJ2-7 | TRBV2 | CASSEAAVSSYEQYF
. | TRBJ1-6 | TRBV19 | CASSIGDRPLHF
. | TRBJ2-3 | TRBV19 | CASSSSGGISVTQYF
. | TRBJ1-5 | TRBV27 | CASSPLGPAGQPQHF
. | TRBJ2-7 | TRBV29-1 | CSVISGREYEQYF
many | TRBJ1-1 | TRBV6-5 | CASSYSRGPGTEAFF
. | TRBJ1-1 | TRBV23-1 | CASRYPAGGPHTEAFF
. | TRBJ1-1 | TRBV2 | CASSSSLRQGRDTEAFF
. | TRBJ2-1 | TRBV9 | CASGGGASSYNEQFF
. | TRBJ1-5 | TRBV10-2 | CASTTDPGSIQPQHF
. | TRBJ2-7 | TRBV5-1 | CASSLRAGLAGVSYEQYF
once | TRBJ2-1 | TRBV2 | CASSLRTGRDEQFF
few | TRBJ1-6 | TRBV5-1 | CASSLSGQVFSPLHF
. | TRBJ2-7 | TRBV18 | CASSPGLAGTYEQYF
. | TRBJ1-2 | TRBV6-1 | CASSERGGIYGYTF
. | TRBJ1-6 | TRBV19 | CASRTDSSYNSPLHF
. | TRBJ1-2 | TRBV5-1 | CASSLARQAGDDGYTF
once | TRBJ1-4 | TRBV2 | CASSENRGGEKLFF
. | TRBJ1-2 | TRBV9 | CASSVREDYGYTF
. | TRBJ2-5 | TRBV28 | CASSSGQGKGTRETQYF
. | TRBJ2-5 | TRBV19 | CASSPNRDQETQYF
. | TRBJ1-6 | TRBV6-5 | CASGRESYNSPLHF
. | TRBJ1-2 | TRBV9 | CASSVEGQAAYGYTF
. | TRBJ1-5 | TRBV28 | CASSLTGGNQPQHF
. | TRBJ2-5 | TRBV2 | CASSDRLVGETQYF
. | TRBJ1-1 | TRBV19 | CASSIVSGNTEAFF
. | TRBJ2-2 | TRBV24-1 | CATSDLDRGKSTGELFF
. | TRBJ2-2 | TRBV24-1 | CATSDSGTGEVWTGELFF
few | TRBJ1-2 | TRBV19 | CASSIESVGYTF
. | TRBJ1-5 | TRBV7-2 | CASSLWTGSNQPQHF